This record covers a single T cell receptor beta chain. There are a few counts of this clonotype. Its antigen remains unidentified. One base away there is no much larger clone; base qualities are not given. The data originate from a study of MAIT cells during Salmonella Paratyphi A infection listed by TCRdb under 2017. This specimen's time point label, interpreted: healthy control first sampling. MAIT cells were defined as Valpha7.2+ CD161+ T cells and were identified and sorted by flow cytometry. The healthy adult controls were either laboratory volunteers or leukocyte cones obtained from the national blood and transplant service. For RNA extraction, between roughly 4,500 and 11,000 MAIT cells per sample were sorted directly into RNAqueous-Micro lysis buffer. To check how stable the MAIT repertoire is, unchallenged healthy controls gave two samples spaced approximately 20 days apart. Lymphoprep gradient centrifugation was used to isolate peripheral blood mononuclear cells from blood samples and leukocyte cones. Cell sorting used a BD FACSAria Fusion or BD FACSAria III sorter.

The germline V end is reduced by 0 bases and the J end by 4 bases; junction bases left unmatched: 7. CDR1 DFQATT and CDR2 SNEGSKA were looked up in the germline V gene (reference sequence). Taken from cysteine to phenylalanine, the CDR3 has 15 residues. Only the CDR3 region is kept as DNA, spanning 45 bases read in frame from base 1. The full study reports these points: Compared with healthy controls, diagnosed volunteers had more expansion or contraction among the top five MAIT clonotypes (about 0.5 versus 0.13), a finding that suggests the repertoire is reshaped by infection. Although the availability of volunteer samples limited sample sizes, the sizes were judged adequate for detecting differences between groups. MAIT TRBV usage was oligoclonal, favouring TRBV20 and TRBV6, and appeared unchanged by infection.

Libraries were made using 5' RACE. Two rounds of PCR with Phusion High-Fidelity polymerase amplified TCRbeta, with sample-specific barcodes added in the primers. Template-switch cDNA synthesis with SMARTScribe reverse transcriptase and a TRBC-specific primer was used to generate TCRbeta libraries. The barcoded samples were pooled and then prepared using the NEBNext Ultra DNA Library Prep Kit for Illumina. Sequencing of libraries was performed on an Illumina MiSeq with the MiSeq reagent kit v2, 300 cycles. In the paper's pipeline: Jemultiplexer demultiplexed the reads by barcode, and MiTCR with default parameters aligned the reads. Non-functional sequences were filtered out with VDJtools, and clonotypes were defined by amino acid sequence, with frequencies based on assigned sequence reads. The clonal space homeostasis analysis grouped clonotypes by frequency into over-represented (0.05-1), large, medium and small bins. TCRdb's own reprocessing of the public reads used fastp at Q25 and MiXCR and kept productive beta chains. One record per CDR3 amino acid sequence lists the most common genes and DNA. Clone size and V and J calls follow TCRdb, not the original study. The sample table records about 630 distinct CDR3 sequences; about 34% of these occur just once. Around 50% of the sample rests with the top ten.

The rearranged segments are TRBV20-1 and TRBJ2-5; 8 of the junction bases match TRBD2. The specimen sequenced was MAIT cells from blood. This receptor was identified in an adult in good health. The sequenced DNA: TGCAGTGCTAGAGATCCGGGACTAGTTTCAGAGACCCAGTACTTC. The encoded protein is CSARDPGLVSETQYF.